A single sample is the source of the 8 T cell receptor beta chains below, sequenced in a study of blood T cell repertoires in COVID-19. Data came from immunoSEQ multiplex PCR; TCRdb stores just in-frame clones and leaves some out. The sample has roughly 410,000 clones, around 91% seen once. The sequencing input was peripheral blood. The receptors stem from a woman aged 40 to 50 with COVID-19, enrolled during active disease.

The chain combines TRBV28 with TRBJ2-1, with 7 bases fitting TRBD2. Germline assignment: CDR1 MDHEN and CDR2 SYDVKM. V dropped 7 bases and J dropped 8; count of bases not matched to a gene: 14. This CDR3 has 15 residues. The DNA of the CDR3 is TGTGCCAGCACTCTAAGCGGGATTAGAAGGGATGAGCAGTTCTTC. It is translated as CASTLSGIRRDEQFF.

The chain couples TRBV3-1 (or the pseudogene TRBV3-2) to TRBJ2-1, with 9 bases that match TRBD2. The CDR3 has 19 amino acids. The V gene's germline CDR1 is LGHDT and CDR2 YNNKEL (reference sequence). The V segment lost 3 bases and the J segment 3 bases; nucleotides outside the gene matches: 15. The CDR3 reads CASSHDKDPLAGVYNEQFF. Written as DNA, the CDR3 is TGTGCCAGCAGCCACGATAAGGACCCATTAGCGGGAGTCTACAATGAGCAGTTCTTC.

This chain uses TRBV18 with TRBJ1-2; 7 nucleotides line up with TRBD1. V was clipped by 5 bases and J by 3 bases; unmatched bases: 6. CDR3 length: 14 residues. CDR1 is KGHSH and CDR2 is LQKENI in the germline V gene. CDR3 region: CASSMNRGDYGYTF. The CDR3, as DNA: TGTGCCAGCTCAATGAACAGGGGAGACTATGGCTACACCTTC. Filled out from reference TRBV18 and TRBJ1-2, the complete variable domain reads NAGVMQNPRHLVRRRGQEARLRCSPMKGHSHVYWYRQLPEEGLKFMVYLQKENIIDESGMPKERFSAEFPKEGPSILRIQQVVRGDSAAYFCASSMNRGDYGYTFGSGTRLTVV.

The V gene is TRBV5-8, the J gene TRBJ2-7; 8 bases line up with TRBD2. CDR3 length equals 15 residues. Germline values: CDR1 SGHTS, CDR2 YDEGEE. Trimming took 4 bases from V and 2 from J; bases not matched to a gene: 8. The CDR3 coding sequence is TGTGCCAGCAGCGCCGGGGGGGGGTACCCCTACGAGCAGTACTTC. Translating it yields CASSAGGGYPYEQYF.

The chain uses TRBV28 and TRBJ2-7; 7 positions agree with TRBD1. The CDR3 length is 14 residues. Trimming removed 3 bases from V and 3 bases from J; junction bases left unmatched: 5. The germline CDR1 and CDR2 sequences are MDHEN and SYDVKM. The DNA of the CDR3 is TGTGCCAGCAGTTTCACAGACAGGGACTACGAGCAGTACTTC. Residues: CASSFTDRDYEQYF.

The rearrangement joins TRBV27 to TRBJ1-4; D may be TRBD1 (5 bases). The CDR3 has 16 amino acids. In germline, CDR1 is MNHEY, CDR2 SMNVEV (reference sequence). V was pared by 2 bases and J by 0 bases, with 10 bases between. As DNA, the CDR3 is TGTGCCAGCAGTTTAGTCAGGGAGGCAACTAATGAAAAACTGTTTTTT. Protein: CASSLVREATNEKLFF.

This chain uses TRBV5-1 with TRBJ1-2; 7 positions match TRBD1. The CDR3 spans 15 residues. CDR1 is SGHRS, CDR2 YFSETQ, per germline. Unmatched junction bases numbered 6, after V lost 0 bases and J lost 4 bases. Here the CDR3 DNA reads TGCGCCAGCAGCTTGGGGGGGACAGAGCTCTATGGCTACACCTTC. Translated: CASSLGGTELYGYTF. Drawing the rest from reference TRBV5-1 and TRBJ1-2, the complete variable domain is KAGVTQTPRYLIKTRGQQVTLSCSPISGHRSVSWYQQTPGQGLQFLFEYFSETQRNKGNFPGRFSGRQFSNSRSEMNVSTLELGDSALYLCASSLGGTELYGYTFGSGTRLTVV.

The J gene is TRBJ2-3, the V gene TRBV27; 7 bases match TRBD2. CDR1 MNHEY and CDR2 SMNVEV come from the germline V gene (reference sequence). V was clipped by 5 bases and J by 14 bases; unmatched bases: 13. This CDR3 spans 13 amino acids. The CDR3 nucleotides are TGTGCCAGCAGTCTCCACGGGGCGGGAGCGCCGTATTTT. It translates to CASSLHGAGAPYF.